This T cell receptor beta chain was sequenced for a study of CD4+ T cells in melanoma. Regarding this clone: Its antigen is not known.

Method: immunoSEQ multiplex PCR; TCRdb's copy keeps in-frame clones and lacks some. The sample yields roughly 120,000 clones, around 93% seen once. Study-wide findings and caveats: Diverse differentiation states were reported for melanoma neoantigen-specific CD4+ T cells. CD8+ T cell, macrophage and B cell function reportedly correlated with neoantigen-specific CD4+ T cells.

The V end lost 2 bases, the J end lost 2 bases, and 13 bases lay between the germline ends. Per the germline V gene, CDR1 is KGHSH and CDR2 is LQKENI. The CDR3 covers 16 residues. The specimen sequenced was peripheral blood. This sequence originates from a human donor with melanoma. The gene calls are TRBV18 and TRBJ2-1; a weak D match, TRBD2 (6 bases). The CDR3 protein is CASSPNSGEAYNEQFF. DNA for the CDR3: TGTGCCAGCTCACCAAACTCGGGAGAAGCCTACAATGAGCAGTTCTTC.